This TCR beta chain was captured by sequencing in a study of Ad26.COV2.S vaccination and SARS-CoV-2 variants (dated by TCRdb to the early 2020s). Background for the entire study: Vaccine-arm donors came from COV1001, a multicentre, randomized, double-blind, placebo-controlled phase I-IIa trial of Ad26.COV2.S in healthy adults. A total of roughly 30 samples were included in the TCR-sequenced set, comprising around 20 Ad26.COV2.S vaccine recipients, 5 placebo recipients and 8 SARS-CoV-2 convalescent individuals. TCRbeta repertoire sequencing served as the tool for gauging how specific and how broad the SARS-CoV-2-reactive T cell receptors were following Ad26.COV2.S vaccination. Ad26.COV2.S was given intramuscularly at 5x10^10 or 1x10^11 viral particles, as a single shot or as two shots 56 days apart. Trial participants were randomized into five groups of five: low-dose or high-dose Ad26.COV2.S given once or twice, or placebo on both occasions. Blinding of investigators to trial group allocation was maintained during experiments and outcome assessment. Study-wide findings and limitations: Vaccine and placebo recipients had comparable non-spike TCR breadth, which fits with the vaccine containing only spike. After vaccination, spike-specific CD8+ and CD4+ T cell responses were reported to show substantial breadth. The study was not powered to compare responses between vaccine doses or regimens. The authors noted that the TCR breadth and depth analyses may have underestimated total T cell responses. Spike-specific TCR breadth was higher in Ad26.COV2.S recipients than in placebo recipients (P = 0.0014).

In light of the paper, this sample's treatment or condition label describes: some 20 received Ad26.COV2.S at low or high dose, single or two shots; about 5 received placebo; per-sample allocation not given. Repertoires of vaccine and placebo recipients were sequenced from samples taken on day 63 after the first injection. In Cohort 1b, 25 adults aged 18-55 years were enrolled at a single site in Boston, USA, between 29 July and 7 August 2020. Ad26.COV2.S was a replication-incompetent adenovirus type 26 vector that expressed a prefusion-stabilized SARS-CoV-2 spike protein derived from the original Wuhan strain. The immunoSEQ Assay was the method used to sequence TCRbeta CDR3 regions. After extraction, genomic DNA underwent amplification by bias-controlled multiplex PCR, followed by high-throughput sequencing. The original methods were these. To quantify the absolute abundance of every unique TCRbeta CDR3 region, sequences were collapsed and filtered. T cell fraction was estimated by normalizing TCRbeta template counts to usable DNA, which was measured by amplifying reference genes present in all nucleated cells. Repertoire TCRs were annotated as SARS-CoV-2-specific by exact matching of V gene, CDR3 amino acid sequence and J gene to a known reactive TCR set. The reference SARS-CoV-2 TCR set was obtained from MIRA and was filtered for enrichment in COVID-19-positive ImmuneCODE repertoires, whereby public or cross-reactive TCRs were removed. Using the MIRA antigens, annotated TCRs were further analysed by specific ORF or by position within an ORF. Breadth was defined as annotated unique rearrangements over total unique productive rearrangements; depth was the summed frequency of those rearrangements. Group comparisons of TCR breadth used two-sided Wilcoxon rank-sum tests. The table comes from immuneACCESS by way of TCRdb, which keeps in-frame sequences with V and J called. Part of the clones is missing from these tables; in studies checked, under half for an unresolved V gene and the rest for unknown reasons. V and J calls plus clone size are reproduced from that table; the DNA served to infer D and trimming. The sample includes approximately 400,000 clones, with roughly four fifths observed a single time. The ten largest make up approximately 7% of the sample.

Trimming at the junction amounts to 5 bases on V and 0 bases on J, and the germline ends lie 7 bases apart. The cysteine opens and the phenylalanine closes a CDR3 of 13 amino acids. The read is trimmed to its CDR3 DNA, 39 bases read in frame from base 1. CDR1 and CDR2 are read off the germline V gene as SGHAT and FQNNGV. To note about this clone: Its target antigen remains unknown. The sample holds no much larger clone one base away, and base qualities are not on file.

The receptor was isolated from a person between 18 and 65 years old who received the Ad26.COV2.S COVID-19 vaccine or a placebo. The sample was peripheral blood, taken in a trial of Ad26.COV2.S vaccine versus placebo. The rearrangement joined TRBV11-2 to TRBJ2-5; no D gene call is confident. The DNA reads as follows: TGTGCCAGCAGCCTGACCGACCAAGAGACCCAGTACTTC. This codes for CASSLTDQETQYF.